The 3 T cell receptor beta chains reported below all come from one sample, sequenced in a study of blood T cell repertoires in COVID-19 (dated by TCRdb to 2020 to 2022). Library preparation used the immunoSEQ multiplex PCR assay. TCRdb mirrors the immuneACCESS table, restricted to in-frame sequences. Some clones are absent from its copies; in checked studies, under half trace to an unresolved V gene, and the reason for the others is unknown. This sample has hundreds of thousands of clones in its table, and around 89% of those were observed once. The ten largest clones take up over 0.95% of the sample. Sequencing was performed on PBMCs or T cells enriched from blood (not recorded which). These receptors came from a man aged 25 to 40 who had recovered from COVID-19.

The J gene is TRBJ2-7, the V gene TRBV5-4; D may be TRBD1 (6 bases). The CDR3 contains 12 residues. Germline V lookup: CDR1 SGHNT, CDR2 YYREEE (reference sequence). V lost 0 bases and J lost 6, with 7 bases in between. CDR3: CASSLVGGEQYF. The CDR3 region has the DNA TGTGCCAGCAGCTTGGTAGGGGGCGAGCAGTACTTC. Combining the CDR3 with reference TRBV5-4 and TRBJ2-7 gives the whole variable domain ETGVTQSPTHLIKTRGQQVTLRCSSQSGHNTVSWYQQALGQGPQFIFQYYREEENGRGNFPPRFSGLQFPNYSSELNVNALELDDSALYLCASSLVGGEQYFGPGTRLTVT.

V gene TRBV7-9 combines with J gene TRBJ1-5; TRBD1 matches 7 bases. J was trimmed by 0 bases and V by 4 bases; bases with no gene match: 3. CDR3 length equals 15 residues. Germline CDR1 and CDR2: SEHNR and FQNEAQ (reference sequence). The CDR3 coding sequence is TGTGCCAGCAGCTATGGGACAGCTAGCAATCAGCCCCAGCATTTT. Amino acids: CASSYGTASNQPQHF. Full variable domain (remainder filled in from reference TRBV7-9 and TRBJ1-5): DTGVSQNPRHKITKRGQNVTFRCDPISEHNRLYWYRQTLGQGPEFLTYFQNEAQLEKSRLLSDRFSAERPKGSFSTLEIQRTEQGDSAMYLCASSYGTASNQPQHFGDGTRLSIL.

The genes are TRBV6-5 and TRBJ1-5; D ambiguous. The CDR3 totals 13 residues. Germline lookup yields CDR1 MNHEY and CDR2 SVGAGI. Trimming shortened V by 6 bases and J by 3 bases, and 9 bases separated the two germline ends. The chain's CDR3 is CASSLYDNQPQHF. DNA of the CDR3: TGTGCCAGCAGCCTCTACGACAATCAGCCCCAGCATTTT.